The clone carrying this TCR beta chain was picked up one time. The method was immunoSEQ multiplex PCR; TCRdb's version includes in-frame clones alone and lacks a portion of them. The sample holds tens of thousands of clones; about nine tenths are singletons and the top ten take over 1%. The sample originates from a study of T cell changes during pregnancy in multiple sclerosis. CDR1 is SGHTA and CDR2 is FQGNSA in the germline V gene. The CDR3 contains 14 residues. Trimming cost V 4 bases and J 0 bases, with 9 bases left between them. V usage is TRBV7-2 and J usage is TRBJ1-1, with D unresolved. The sample consisted of peripheral blood, taken after pregnancy. The TCR comes from a female donor in good health, enrolled as a control in a pregnancy study. CDR3 amino acids: CASSSPPVNTEAFF. CDR3 DNA sequence: TGTGCCAGCAGCTCGCCCCCAGTGAACACTGAAGCTTTCTTT.